This T cell receptor beta chain was recorded in a study of beta chain features in type 1 diabetes. Study observations and caveats: The naive, central memory and Treg TCRB repertoires of patients appeared to be more similar to one another than those of healthy donors.

Expressed TCRB transcripts were sequenced after all isolated RNA was converted to cDNA. Assay used: immunoSEQ multiplex PCR; TCRdb lists only in-frame clones, some missing. The sample has about 930,000 clones; about a sixth are singletons. CDR1 LNHNV and CDR2 YYDKDF come from the germline V gene (reference sequence). This CDR3 is built from 15 residues. This clone appeared a few times. Its antigen is unknown. The sequence came from a woman between 18 and 29 years old in good health. Sequencing used naive CD4+ T cells from blood. The genes are TRBV15 and TRBJ2-5, with 12 bases that match TRBD2. The DNA end is more similar to TRBJ2-7, so the J call may be wrong. The CDR3 nucleotides read TGTGCCACCTCAAGAGGGACTAGCGGGCCCTACGAGCAGTACTTC. Translating gives CATSRGTSGPYEQYF.